What follows describes a single T cell receptor (beta chain). The antigen is unknown. Then a second PCR, running roughly 6 to 12 cycles, was carried out with a sample-barcoded 5' primer and a J-beta primer mix. TCRdb used MiXCR to reprocess the 5' RACE reads, holding one entry per CDR3 protein. The sample has about 940,000 distinct CDR3 sequences, around 48% seen once; the top ten hold roughly 13%. The source of the sample is a study of blood T cells in healthy people across ages. V was clipped by 5 bases and J by 6 bases; unmatched bases: 6. The germline gives CDR1 LGHNA, CDR2 YSLEER. The CDR3 runs 15 residues. General study points: Changes seen in expanded clonotypes were possibly confounded by donor CMV status left unknown.

Sequencing was done on a sample of blood. The chain joins TRBV4-3 to TRBJ2-3; 12 positions match TRBD2. The sequence derives from a man aged 25-40 years in good health. The CDR3 nucleotides are TGCGCCAGCAGCGAACTAGCGGGGGGATTTGATACGCAGTATTTT. Its translation is CASSELAGGFDTQYF.